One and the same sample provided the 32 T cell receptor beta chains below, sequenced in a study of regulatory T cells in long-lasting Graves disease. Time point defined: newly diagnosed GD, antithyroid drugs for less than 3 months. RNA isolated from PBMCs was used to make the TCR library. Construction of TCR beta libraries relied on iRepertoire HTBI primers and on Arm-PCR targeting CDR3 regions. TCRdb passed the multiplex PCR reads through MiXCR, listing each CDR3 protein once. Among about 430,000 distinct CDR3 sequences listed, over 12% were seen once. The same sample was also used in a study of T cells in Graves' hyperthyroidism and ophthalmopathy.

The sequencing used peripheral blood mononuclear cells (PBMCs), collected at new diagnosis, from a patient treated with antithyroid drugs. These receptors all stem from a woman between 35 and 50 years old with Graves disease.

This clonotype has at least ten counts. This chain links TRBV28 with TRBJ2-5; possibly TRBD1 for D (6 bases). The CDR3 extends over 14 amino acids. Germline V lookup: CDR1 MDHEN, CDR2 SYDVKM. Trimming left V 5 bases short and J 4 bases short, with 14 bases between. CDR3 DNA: TGTGCCAGCAGTACGGCGGGCAGGGGAGAGACCCAGTACTTC. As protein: CASSTAGRGETQYF.

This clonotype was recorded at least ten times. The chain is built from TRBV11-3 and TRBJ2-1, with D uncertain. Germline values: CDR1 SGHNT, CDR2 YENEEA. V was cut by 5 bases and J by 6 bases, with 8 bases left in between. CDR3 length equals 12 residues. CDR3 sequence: CASSPTFNEQFF. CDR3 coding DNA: TGTGCCAGCAGCCCTACCTTCAATGAGCAGTTCTTC.

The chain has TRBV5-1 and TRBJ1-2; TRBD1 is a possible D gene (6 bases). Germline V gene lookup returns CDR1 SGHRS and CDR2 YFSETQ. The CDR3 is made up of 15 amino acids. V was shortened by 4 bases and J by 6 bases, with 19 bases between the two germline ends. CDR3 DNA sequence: TGCGCCAGCAGCGAAGGACGGGAATGGGGGCATGGCTACACCTTC. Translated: CASSEGREWGHGYTF.

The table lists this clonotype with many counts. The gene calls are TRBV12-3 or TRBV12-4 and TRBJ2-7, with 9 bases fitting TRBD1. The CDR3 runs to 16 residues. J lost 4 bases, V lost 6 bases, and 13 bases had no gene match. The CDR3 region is CASSSEDWTGVYEQYF. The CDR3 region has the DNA TGTGCCAGCAGCTCGGAGGACTGGACAGGGGTATACGAGCAGTACTTC.

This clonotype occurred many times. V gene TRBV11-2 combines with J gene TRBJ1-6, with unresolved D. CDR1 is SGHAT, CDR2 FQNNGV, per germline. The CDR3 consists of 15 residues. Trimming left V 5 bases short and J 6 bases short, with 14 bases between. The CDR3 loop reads CASSGHGMVNSPLHF. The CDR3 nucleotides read TGTGCCAGCAGCGGCCATGGGATGGTTAATTCACCCCTCCACTTT.

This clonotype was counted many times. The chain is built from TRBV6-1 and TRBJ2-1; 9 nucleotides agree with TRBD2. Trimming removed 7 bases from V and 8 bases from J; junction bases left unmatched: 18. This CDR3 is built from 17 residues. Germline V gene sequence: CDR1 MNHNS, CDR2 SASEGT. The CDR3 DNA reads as TGTGCCAGCACCCCAGCGGGTTTCAGCGGGAGGAGGGATGAGCAGTTCTTC. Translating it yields CASTPAGFSGRRDEQFF.

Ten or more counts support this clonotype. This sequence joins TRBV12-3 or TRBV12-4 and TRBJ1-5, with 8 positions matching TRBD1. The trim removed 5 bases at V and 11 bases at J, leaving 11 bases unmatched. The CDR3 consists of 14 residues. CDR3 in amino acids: CASSPQGDKSAQHF. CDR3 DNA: TGTGCCAGCAGTCCACAGGGGGACAAATCTGCCCAGCATTTT.

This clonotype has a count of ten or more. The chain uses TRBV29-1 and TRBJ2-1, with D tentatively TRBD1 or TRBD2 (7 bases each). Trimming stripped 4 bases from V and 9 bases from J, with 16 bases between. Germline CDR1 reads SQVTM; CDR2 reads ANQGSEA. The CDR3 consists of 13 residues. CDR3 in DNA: TGCAGCGTTGTCCGGGGAGGGGGCCGTGAGCAGTTCTTC. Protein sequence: CSVVRGGGREQFF.

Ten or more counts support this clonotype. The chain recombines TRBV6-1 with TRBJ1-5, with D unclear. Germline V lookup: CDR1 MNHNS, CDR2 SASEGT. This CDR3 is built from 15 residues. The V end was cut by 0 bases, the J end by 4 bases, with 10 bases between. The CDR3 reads CASSEARALNQPQHF. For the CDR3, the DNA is TGTGCCAGCAGTGAAGCGCGGGCGCTGAATCAGCCCCAGCATTTT.

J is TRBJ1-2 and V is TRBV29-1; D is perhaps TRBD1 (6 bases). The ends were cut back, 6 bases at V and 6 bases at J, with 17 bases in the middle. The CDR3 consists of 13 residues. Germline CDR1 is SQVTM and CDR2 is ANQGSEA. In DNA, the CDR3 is TGCAGCGTACCCGACAGGCGTCTGAATGGCTACACCTTC. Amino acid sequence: CSVPDRRLNGYTF.

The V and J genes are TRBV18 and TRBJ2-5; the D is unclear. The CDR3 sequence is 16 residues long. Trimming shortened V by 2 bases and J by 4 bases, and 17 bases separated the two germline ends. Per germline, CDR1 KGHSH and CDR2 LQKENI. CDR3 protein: CASSPELTVPPETQYF. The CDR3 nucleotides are TGTGCCAGCTCACCAGAACTTACAGTGCCCCCAGAGACCCAGTACTTC. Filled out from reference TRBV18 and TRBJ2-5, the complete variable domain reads NAGVMQNPRHLVRRRGQEARLRCSPMKGHSHVYWYRQLPEEGLKFMVYLQKENIIDESGMPKERFSAEFPKEGPSILRIQQVVRGDSAAYFCASSPELTVPPETQYFGPGTRLLVL.

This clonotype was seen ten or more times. The CDR3 DNA follows: TGTGCCAGCAGCGGCTCAGTCCTGAACACTGAAGCTTTCTTT. It is translated as CASSGSVLNTEAFF. The V call is TRBV7-9, the J call TRBJ1-1, with D hard to call. This CDR3 contains 14 residues. V was cut by 5 bases and J by 0 bases, with 10 bases left in between. In germline, CDR1 is SEHNR, CDR2 FQNEAQ (reference sequence). Looking up the rest from reference TRBV7-9 and TRBJ1-1 gives the full variable domain: DTGVSQNPRHKITKRGQNVTFRCDPISEHNRLYWYRQTLGQGPEFLTYFQNEAQLEKSRLLSDRFSAERPKGSFSTLEIQRTEQGDSAMYLCASSGSVLNTEAFFGQGTRLTVV.

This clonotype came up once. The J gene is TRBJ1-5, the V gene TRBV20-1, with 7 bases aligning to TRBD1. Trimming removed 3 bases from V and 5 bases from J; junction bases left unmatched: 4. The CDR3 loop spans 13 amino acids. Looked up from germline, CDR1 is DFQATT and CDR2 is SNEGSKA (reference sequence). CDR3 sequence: CSASVDRDQPQHF. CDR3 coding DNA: TGCAGTGCTAGCGTAGACAGGGATCAGCCCCAGCATTTT.

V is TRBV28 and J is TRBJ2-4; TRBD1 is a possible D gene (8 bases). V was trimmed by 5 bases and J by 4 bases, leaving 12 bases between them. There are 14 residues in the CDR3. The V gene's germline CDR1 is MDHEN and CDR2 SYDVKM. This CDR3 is CASSTGGGKNIQYF. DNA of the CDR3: TGTGCCAGCAGTACAGGGGGAGGGAAAAACATTCAGTACTTC.

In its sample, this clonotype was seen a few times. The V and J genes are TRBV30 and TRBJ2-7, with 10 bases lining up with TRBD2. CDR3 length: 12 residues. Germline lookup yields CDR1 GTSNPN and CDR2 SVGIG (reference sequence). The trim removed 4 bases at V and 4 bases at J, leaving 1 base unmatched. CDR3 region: CAWTSGSYEQYF. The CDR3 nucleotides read TGTGCCTGGACTAGCGGGAGTTACGAGCAGTACTTC.

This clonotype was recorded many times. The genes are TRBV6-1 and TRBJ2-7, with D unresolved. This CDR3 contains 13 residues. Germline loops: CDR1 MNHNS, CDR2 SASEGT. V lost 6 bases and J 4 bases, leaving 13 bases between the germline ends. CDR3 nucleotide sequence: TGTGCCAGCAGCCCTAACCGGGTGTACGAGCAGTACTTC. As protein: CASSPNRVYEQYF.

The DNA of the CDR3 is TGTGCCAGCAGCTTAACGCGGGGTACAGATACGCAGTATTTT. It specifies CASSLTRGTDTQYF. This sequence joins TRBV13 and TRBJ2-3; weak D call: TRBD2 (6 bases). Germline V lookup: CDR1 PRHDT, CDR2 FYEKMQ (reference sequence). The V end was cut by 2 bases, the J end by 3 bases, with 9 bases between. There are 14 residues in the CDR3.

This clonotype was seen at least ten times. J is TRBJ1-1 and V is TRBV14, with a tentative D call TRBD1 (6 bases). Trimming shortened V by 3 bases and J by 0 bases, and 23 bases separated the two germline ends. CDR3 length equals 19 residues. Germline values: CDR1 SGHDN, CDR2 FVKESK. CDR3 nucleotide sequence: TGTGCCAGCAGCCACAGACCACAGGGATCGACTCTCTTGAACACTGAAGCTTTCTTT. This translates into CASSHRPQGSTLLNTEAFF.

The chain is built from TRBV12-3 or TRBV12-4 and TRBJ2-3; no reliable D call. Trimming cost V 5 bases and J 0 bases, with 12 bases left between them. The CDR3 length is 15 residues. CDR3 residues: CASSPSVDSTDTQYF. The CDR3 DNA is TGTGCCAGCAGTCCCTCGGTGGATAGCACAGATACGCAGTATTTT.

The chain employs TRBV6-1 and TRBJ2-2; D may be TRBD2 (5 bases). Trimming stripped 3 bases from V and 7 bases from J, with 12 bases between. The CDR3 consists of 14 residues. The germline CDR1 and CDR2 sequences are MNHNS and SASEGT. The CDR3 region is CASSETVGIGELFF. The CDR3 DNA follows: TGTGCCAGCAGTGAGACCGTCGGGATCGGGGAGCTGTTTTTT.

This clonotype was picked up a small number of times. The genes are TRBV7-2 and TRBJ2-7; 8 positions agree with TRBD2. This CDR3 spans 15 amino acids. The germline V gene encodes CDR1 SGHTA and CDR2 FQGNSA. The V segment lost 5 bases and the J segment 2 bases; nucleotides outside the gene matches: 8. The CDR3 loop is CASSRRSGGPYEQYF. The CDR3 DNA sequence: TGTGCCAGCAGCCGCCGGTCGGGAGGGCCCTACGAGCAGTACTTC.

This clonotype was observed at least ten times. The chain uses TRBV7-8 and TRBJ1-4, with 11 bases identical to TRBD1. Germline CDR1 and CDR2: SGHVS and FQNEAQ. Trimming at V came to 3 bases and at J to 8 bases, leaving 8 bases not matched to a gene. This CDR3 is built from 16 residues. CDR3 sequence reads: CASSLWGQGVAEKLFF. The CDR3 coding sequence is TGTGCCAGCAGCTTGTGGGGACAGGGGGTGGCGGAAAAACTGTTTTTT.

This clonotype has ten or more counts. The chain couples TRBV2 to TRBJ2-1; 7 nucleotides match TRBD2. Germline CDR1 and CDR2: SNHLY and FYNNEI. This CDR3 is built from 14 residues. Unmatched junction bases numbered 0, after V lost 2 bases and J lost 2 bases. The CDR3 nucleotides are TGTGCCAGCAGTGAAAGCGGGACCTACAATGAGCAGTTCTTC. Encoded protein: CASSESGTYNEQFF. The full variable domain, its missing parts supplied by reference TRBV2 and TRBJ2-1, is EPEVTQTPSHQVTQMGQEVILRCVPISNHLYFYWYRQILGQKVEFLVSFYNNEISEKSEIFDDQFSVERPDGSNFTLKIRSTKLEDSAMYFCASSESGTYNEQFFGPGTRLTVL.

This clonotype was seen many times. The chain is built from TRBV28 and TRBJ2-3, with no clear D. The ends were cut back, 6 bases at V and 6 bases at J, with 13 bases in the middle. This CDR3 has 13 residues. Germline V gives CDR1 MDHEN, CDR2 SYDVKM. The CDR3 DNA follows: TGTGCCAGCAGGCCTTTGGGTTGGGATACGCAGTATTTT. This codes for CASRPLGWDTQYF.

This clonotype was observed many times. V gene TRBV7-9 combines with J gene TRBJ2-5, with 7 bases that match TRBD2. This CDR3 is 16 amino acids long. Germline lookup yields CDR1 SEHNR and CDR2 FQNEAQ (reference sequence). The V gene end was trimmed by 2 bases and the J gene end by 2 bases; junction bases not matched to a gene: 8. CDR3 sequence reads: CASSLSTGLGQETQYF. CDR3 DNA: TGTGCCAGCAGCTTAAGCACAGGACTAGGTCAAGAGACCCAGTACTTC. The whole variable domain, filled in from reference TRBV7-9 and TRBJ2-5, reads DTGVSQNPRHKITKRGQNVTFRCDPISEHNRLYWYRQTLGQGPEFLTYFQNEAQLEKSRLLSDRFSAERPKGSFSTLEIQRTEQGDSAMYLCASSLSTGLGQETQYFGPGTRLLVL.

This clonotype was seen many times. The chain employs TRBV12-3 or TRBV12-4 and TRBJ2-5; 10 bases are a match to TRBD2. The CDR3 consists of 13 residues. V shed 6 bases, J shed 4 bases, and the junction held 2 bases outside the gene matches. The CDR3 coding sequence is TGTGCCAGCAGAGCGGGAGGGCGAGAGACCCAGTACTTC. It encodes CASRAGGRETQYF.

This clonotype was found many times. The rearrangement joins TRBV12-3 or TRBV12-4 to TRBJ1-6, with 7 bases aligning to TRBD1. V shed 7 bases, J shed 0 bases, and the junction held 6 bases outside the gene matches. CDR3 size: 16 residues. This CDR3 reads CASTSTGSSYNSPLHF. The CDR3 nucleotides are TGTGCCAGCACCTCGACAGGGAGCTCCTATAATTCACCCCTCCACTTT.

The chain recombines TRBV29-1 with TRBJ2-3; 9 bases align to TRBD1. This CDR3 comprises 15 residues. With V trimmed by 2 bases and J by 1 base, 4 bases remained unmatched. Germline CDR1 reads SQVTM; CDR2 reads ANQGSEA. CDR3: CSVELGTGRTDTQYF. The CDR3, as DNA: TGCAGCGTTGAATTGGGGACAGGGCGCACAGATACGCAGTATTTT.

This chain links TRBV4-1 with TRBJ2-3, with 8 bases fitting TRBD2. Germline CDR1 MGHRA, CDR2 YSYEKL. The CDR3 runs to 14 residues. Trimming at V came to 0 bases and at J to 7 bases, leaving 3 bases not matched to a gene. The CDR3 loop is CASSQDVSGNTQYF. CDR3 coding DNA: TGCGCCAGCAGCCAAGATGTTAGCGGGAATACGCAGTATTTT.

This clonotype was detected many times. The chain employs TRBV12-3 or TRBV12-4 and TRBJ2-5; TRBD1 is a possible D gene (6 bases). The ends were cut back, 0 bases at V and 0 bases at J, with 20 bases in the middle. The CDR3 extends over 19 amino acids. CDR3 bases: TGTGCCAGCAGTTTAGCGGGGTCAGGGGAACTTTGGTACCAAGAGACCCAGTACTTC. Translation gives CASSLAGSGELWYQETQYF.

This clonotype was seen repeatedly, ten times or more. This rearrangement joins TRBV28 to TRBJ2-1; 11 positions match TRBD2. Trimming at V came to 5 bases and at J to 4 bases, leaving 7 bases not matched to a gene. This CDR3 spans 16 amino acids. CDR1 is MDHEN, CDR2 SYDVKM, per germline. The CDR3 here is CASSRPGLAEYNEQFF. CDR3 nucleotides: TGTGCCAGCAGTCGTCCGGGACTAGCGGAATACAATGAGCAGTTCTTC.

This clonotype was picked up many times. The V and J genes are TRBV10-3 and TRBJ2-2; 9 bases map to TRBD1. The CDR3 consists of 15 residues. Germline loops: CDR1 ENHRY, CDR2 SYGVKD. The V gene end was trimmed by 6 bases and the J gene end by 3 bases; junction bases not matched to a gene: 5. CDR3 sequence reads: CAISSGQGDTGELFF. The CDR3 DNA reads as TGTGCCATCAGCTCGGGACAGGGAGACACCGGGGAGCTGTTTTTT.